The 25 T cell receptor beta chains listed next were all sequenced from one sample in a study of vaccination effects on CD4 cells after COVID-19. With about 9 days of culture completed, CD4+ T cells were isolated. Which antigens these TCRs recognize remains unknown. This table comes from immunoSEQ multiplex PCR, and its TCRdb copy is limited to in-frame clones, with some not included. The data contain tens of thousands of clones, 68% of them singletons. The specimen was CD4+ T cells from PBMCs cultured without peptide, collected before COVID-19 vaccination. The receptors come from a human donor who received a COVID-19 vaccine.

The rearrangement joins TRBV4-2 to TRBJ2-4, with D maybe TRBD2 (5 bases). The CDR3 has 11 amino acids. The germline gives CDR1 LGHNA, CDR2 YNFKEQ. V was cut by 3 bases and J by 8 bases, with 5 bases left in between. The CDR3 nucleotides are TGTGCCAGCAGCCATAGCGACATTCAGTACTTC. Translated, it gives CASSHSDIQYF.

The V call is TRBV18, the J call TRBJ2-1, with 15 bases that match TRBD2. The CDR3 is 17 amino acids. With 4 bases clipped from V and 9 bases from J, the junction kept 10 bases outside the gene matches. Germline V gene data show CDR1 as KGHSH and CDR2 as LQKENI. Here the CDR3 reads CASSRPGLAGGFSEQFF. The CDR3, as DNA: TGTGCCAGCTCACGACCGGGACTAGCGGGAGGATTTAGTGAGCAGTTCTTC. Full variable domain (rest looked up from reference TRBV18 and TRBJ2-1): NAGVMQNPRHLVRRRGQEARLRCSPMKGHSHVYWYRQLPEEGLKFMVYLQKENIIDESGMPKERFSAEFPKEGPSILRIQQVVRGDSAAYFCASSRPGLAGGFSEQFFGPGTRLTVL.

V is TRBV6-1 and J is TRBJ2-3; 10 bases fit TRBD2. The CDR3 length is 15 residues. J was trimmed by 3 bases and V by 2 bases; bases with no gene match: 2. Looked up from germline, CDR1 is MNHNS and CDR2 is SASEGT. CDR3 DNA sequence: TGTGCCAGCAGTGAACTAGCGGGAGATACAGATACGCAGTATTTT. This translates into CASSELAGDTDTQYF.

This clone showed up just a few times. V and J are TRBV5-8 and TRBJ1-2, with D possibly being TRBD1 (5 bases). This CDR3 comprises 16 residues. V lost 2 bases and J lost 5, with 19 bases in between. The germline V gene encodes CDR1 SGHTS and CDR2 YDEGEE. The CDR3 DNA reads as TGTGCCAGCAGCTTAGGAACGGGAAGAGGGGCTTATGGCTACACCTTC. This codes for CASSLGTGRGAYGYTF.

The chain has TRBV20-1 and TRBJ2-1; tentatively, D is TRBD1 (5 bases). Trimming took 3 bases from V and 5 from J, leaving 14 bases between them. Germline loops: CDR1 DFQATT, CDR2 SNEGSKA (reference sequence). This CDR3 comprises 14 residues. The CDR3 loop is CSASTPGLDNEQFF. In DNA form, the CDR3 reads TGCAGTGCTAGTACCCCAGGGTTGGACAATGAGCAGTTCTTC.

The CDR3 DNA reads as TGTGCCAGCAGTGGCAGGGGGCGGAACACTGAAGCTTTCTTT. Translation gives CASSGRGRNTEAFF. V gene TRBV2 combines with J gene TRBJ1-1, with TRBD1 identical over 8 bases. Unmatched junction bases numbered 2, after V lost 4 bases and J lost 1 base. This CDR3 region has 14 residues. From germline, CDR1 is SNHLY and CDR2 FYNNEI.

This clone was counted a few times. V gene TRBV3-1 (or the pseudogene TRBV3-2) combines with J gene TRBJ2-3; 12 bases match TRBD2. Germline CDR1 and CDR2: LGHDT and YNNKEL (reference sequence). The CDR3 totals 15 residues. J gave up 5 bases and V 7 bases, and 7 bases lay outside the gene matches. The CDR3 region has the DNA TGTGCCAGCACCACACTAGCGGGGGGATTAGATACGCAGTATTTT. It yields the protein CASTTLAGGLDTQYF.

The chain links TRBV3-1 (or the pseudogene TRBV3-2) to TRBJ1-6; TRBD1 aligns across 8 bases. V dropped 3 bases and J dropped 8; count of bases not matched to a gene: 0. CDR3 length: 13 residues. Germline V lookup: CDR1 LGHDT, CDR2 YNNKEL (reference sequence). The CDR3 loop reads CASSQTGDSPLHF. CDR3 DNA: TGTGCCAGCAGCCAGACAGGGGATTCACCCCTCCACTTT.

The rearrangement joins TRBV10-2 to TRBJ1-4; tentatively, D is TRBD1 (6 bases). V shed 3 bases and J shed 5 bases, with 10 bases lying between them. This CDR3 has 14 residues. CDR1 and CDR2 from the germline V gene are WSHSY and SAAADI. CDR3 protein: CASSEGGRNEKLFF. The CDR3 bases are TGCGCCAGCAGTGAAGGGGGGCGGAATGAAAAACTGTTTTTT.

The chain combines TRBV5-1 with TRBJ1-2; tentative D call: TRBD1 (5 bases). The CDR3 is 14 residues long. With 3 bases removed from V and 2 bases from J, the gap between germline ends came to 11 bases. From germline, CDR1 is SGHRS and CDR2 YFSETQ. CDR3 sequence reads: CASSYTTENYGYTF. As DNA, the CDR3 is TGCGCCAGCAGCTACACGACAGAAAACTATGGCTACACCTTC. The full variable domain, completed using reference TRBV5-1 and TRBJ1-2, is KAGVTQTPRYLIKTRGQQVTLSCSPISGHRSVSWYQQTPGQGLQFLFEYFSETQRNKGNFPGRFSGRQFSNSRSEMNVSTLELGDSALYLCASSYTTENYGYTFGSGTRLTVV.

V gene TRBV11-2 combines with J gene TRBJ2-1; no definite D call. Trimming shortened V by 0 bases and J by 4 bases, and 13 bases separated the two germline ends. This CDR3 contains 16 residues. The germline CDR1 and CDR2 sequences are SGHAT and FQNNGV. The CDR3 DNA is TGTGCCAGCAGCTTAGATTTTGGGGATAGGTACAATGAGCAGTTCTTC. Translation gives CASSLDFGDRYNEQFF.

This chain joins TRBV5-1 and TRBJ1-4; 8 nucleotides agree with TRBD1. Per the germline V gene, CDR1 is SGHRS and CDR2 is YFSETQ. CDR3 length: 15 amino acids. J gave up 3 bases and V 1 base, and 2 bases lay outside the gene matches. This CDR3 is CASSLSGGPNEKLFF. CDR3 nucleotides: TGCGCCAGCAGCTTGTCAGGGGGCCCTAATGAAAAACTGTTTTTT.

V usage is TRBV19 and J usage is TRBJ1-6; 8 bases agree with TRBD1. V trimming: 6 bases; J trimming: 9 bases; junction bases outside the gene matches: 16. Germline-derived CDR1 and CDR2 are LNHDA and SQIVND (reference sequence). CDR3 size: 17 residues. CDR3 protein: CASSTADWWTGRSPLHF. CDR3 nucleotides: TGTGCCAGTAGCACCGCTGACTGGTGGACAGGGCGTTCACCCCTCCACTTT.

The rearrangement joins TRBV5-6 to TRBJ1-1; D not resolved. CDR3 length: 15 residues. Germline values: CDR1 SGHDT, CDR2 YYEEEE. Trimming left V 3 bases short and J 7 bases short, with 19 bases between. CDR3 coding DNA: TGTGCCAGCAGCTCGAGATTAGGGTCGGCTAGTGAAGCTTTCTTT. It yields the protein CASSSRLGSASEAFF.

J is TRBJ2-1 and V is TRBV12-3 or TRBV12-4; 8 nucleotides match TRBD2. The CDR3 is made up of 12 amino acids. V lost 3 bases and J lost 14; bases outside the gene matches: 6. The CDR3 is CASSFRSGREFF. The DNA of the CDR3 is TGTGCCAGCAGTTTCCGAAGCGGGAGAGAGTTCTTC.

The genes are TRBV13 and TRBJ2-1, with 10 bases matching TRBD2. The CDR3 totals 14 residues. J lost 5 bases, V lost 9 bases, and 7 bases had no gene match. CDR1 PRHDT and CDR2 FYEKMQ come from the germline V gene (reference sequence). The CDR3 is CASQAGGPDNEQFF. CDR3 nucleotides: TGTGCCAGTCAAGCGGGGGGGCCGGACAATGAGCAGTTCTTC.

This chain uses TRBV7-9 with TRBJ2-2, with D tentatively TRBD1 (6 bases). The CDR3 runs to 14 residues. From germline, CDR1 is SEHNR and CDR2 FQNEAQ (reference sequence). V lost 5 bases and J 7 bases, leaving 14 bases between the germline ends. The CDR3 DNA follows: TGTGCCAGCAGCCCCCATAAGGACAGCGGGGAGCTGTTTTTT. Translating gives CASSPHKDSGELFF. The variable domain in full, completed from reference TRBV7-9 and TRBJ2-2, reads DTGVSQNPRHKITKRGQNVTFRCDPISEHNRLYWYRQTLGQGPEFLTYFQNEAQLEKSRLLSDRFSAERPKGSFSTLEIQRTEQGDSAMYLCASSPHKDSGELFFGEGSRLTVL.

This chain uses TRBV19 with TRBJ2-1; D ambiguous. The CDR3 has 15 residues. V dropped 1 base and J dropped 2 bases, with 9 bases sitting between them. Germline CDR1 reads LNHDA; CDR2 reads SQIVND (reference sequence). CDR3 amino acids: CASSIGAIPYNEQFF. The CDR3 DNA reads TGTGCCAGTAGTATAGGGGCCATTCCCTACAATGAGCAGTTCTTC.

The rearrangement joins TRBV10-1 to TRBJ2-1; no reliable D call. Germline CDR1 reads WNHNN; CDR2 reads SYGVQD (reference sequence). V was trimmed by 10 bases and J by 5 bases, leaving 12 bases between them. The CDR3 covers 12 residues. The CDR3 sequence is CATEEPNNEQFF. Written as DNA, the CDR3 is TGCGCCACCGAGGAACCGAACAATGAGCAGTTCTTC.

V usage is TRBV28 and J usage is TRBJ1-6; D remains ambiguous. The germline V gene encodes CDR1 MDHEN and CDR2 SYDVKM. CDR3 size: 16 residues. V was shortened by 7 bases and J by 7 bases, with 20 bases between the two germline ends. The DNA for the CDR3 is TGTGCCAGCAACCCCTTCCGACTTTTAGGAAATTCACCCCTCCACTTT. This gives the protein CASNPFRLLGNSPLHF.

This clone was detected a few times. This chain uses TRBV4-1 with TRBJ2-1; possibly TRBD2 for D (5 bases). Germline V gene data show CDR1 as MGHRA and CDR2 as YSYEKL. The CDR3 is 14 residues long. V was clipped by 2 bases and J by 5 bases, with 10 bases between them. The CDR3 sequence is CASSQPTSNNEQFF. The CDR3 coding sequence is TGCGCCAGCAGCCAACCTACTAGTAACAATGAGCAGTTCTTC.

This chain connects TRBV18 to TRBJ1-5; 8 positions agree with TRBD1. V lost 2 bases and J lost 6; bases outside the gene matches: 6. The germline V gene has CDR1 KGHSH and CDR2 LQKENI. This CDR3 contains 15 residues. The CDR3 sequence: CASSPGTGESQPQHF. DNA of the CDR3: TGTGCCAGCTCACCAGGGACAGGCGAGTCTCAGCCCCAGCATTTT.

The rearrangement joins TRBV9 to TRBJ2-5, with TRBD2 identical over 7 bases. The CDR3 length is 16 residues. Trimming took 0 bases from V and 0 from J; bases not matched to a gene: 5. Germline V gives CDR1 SGDLS, CDR2 YYNGEE. In DNA form, the CDR3 reads TGTGCCAGCAGCGTAGGAAGCGGGGCGTACCAAGAGACCCAGTACTTC. The encoded protein is CASSVGSGAYQETQYF.

In its sample, this clone was seen a few times. V and J are TRBV4-2 and TRBJ1-2; D is perhaps TRBD1 (5 bases). From germline, CDR1 is LGHNA and CDR2 YNFKEQ. The CDR3 runs 16 residues. Trimming took 0 bases from V and 0 from J, leaving 11 bases between them. CDR3 nucleotide sequence: TGTGCCAGCAGCCAAGATCGGGGCACGGCTAACTATGGCTACACCTTC. The encoded protein is CASSQDRGTANYGYTF.

The rearrangement uses TRBV5-4 and TRBJ1-1; D perhaps matches TRBD1 (5 bases). V was cut by 2 bases and J by 3 bases, with 17 bases left in between. The germline gives CDR1 SGHNT, CDR2 YYREEE (reference sequence). CDR3 size: 16 residues. CDR3 amino acids: CASSLGGAVSDTEAFF. CDR3 in DNA: TGTGCCAGCAGCTTAGGCGGGGCAGTGTCGGACACTGAAGCTTTCTTT.